The 10 T cell receptor beta chains reported below all come from one sample, sequenced in a study of shared clonotypes between healthy human individuals. The repertoire was sequenced with immunoSEQ multiplex PCR; TCRdb's copy has only in-frame clones and lacks some. Found here are about 490,000 clones, 75% to 85% of them singletons; the top ten hold 10% to 15%. Sequenced sample: PBMCs. The receptors were sampled from a woman in her thirties or forties in good health. Some clones in this sample may be carry-over from other donors' samples.

This sequence joins TRBV5-1 and TRBJ2-6; TRBD1 agrees at 11 bases. This CDR3 is built from 18 residues. After removal of 1 base from V and 1 base from J, the junction contained 4 bases not matched to a gene. Per the germline V gene, CDR1 is SGHRS and CDR2 is YFSETQ. Written as DNA, the CDR3 is TGCGCCAGCAGCTTGTCCGGGACAGGGGGTTCTGGGGCCAACGTCCTGACTTTC. Its protein product is CASSLSGTGGSGANVLTF.

The rearrangement uses TRBV14 and TRBJ2-2; 10 bases match TRBD2. The J segment lost 5 bases and the V segment lost 1 base, leaving 4 bases of the junction unmatched. Germline CDR1 reads SGHDN; CDR2 reads FVKESK. This CDR3 is 16 amino acids long. The CDR3, as DNA: TGTGCCAGCAGCCAAGGGCTAGCGGGAGTTACCGGGGAGCTGTTTTTT. It encodes CASSQGLAGVTGELFF.

The chain combines TRBV2 with TRBJ2-7, with 10 bases matching TRBD1. The CDR3 runs to 14 residues. Per the germline V gene, CDR1 is SNHLY and CDR2 is FYNNEI. V was pared by 7 bases and J by 4 bases, with 7 bases of the junction left unmatched. As DNA, the CDR3 is TGTGCCAGCACCCCCGGGACAGGGGCGTACGAGCAGTACTTC. This translates into CASTPGTGAYEQYF.

On this clone: A far larger clone differs by one base, so this is likely a read error. This CDR3 fails to terminate in the conserved phenylalanine or tryptophan, so it likely reflects a read error. The rearrangement uses TRBV4-2 and TRBJ2-7; 8 nucleotides align to TRBD1. V dropped 0 bases and J dropped 3; count of bases not matched to a gene: 4. Germline V gene lookup returns CDR1 LGHNA and CDR2 YNFKEQ. The CDR3 extends over 15 amino acids. The CDR3 region is CASSQDQGAHYEQYS. The CDR3 nucleotides read TGTGCCAGCAGCCAAGACCAGGGGGCCCACTACGAGCAGTACTCC.

This chain joins TRBV28 and TRBJ2-3; 11 nucleotides line up with TRBD2. CDR1 and CDR2 (germline): MDHEN, SYDVKM. V was pared by 6 bases and J by 6 bases, with 5 bases of the junction left unmatched. The CDR3 runs to 14 residues. The chain's CDR3 is CASRLAGGLDTQYF. Written as DNA, the CDR3 is TGTGCCAGCAGATTAGCGGGAGGGTTGGATACGCAGTATTTT.

CDR3 amino acids: CASSLNRAQAEAFF. DNA of the CDR3: TGTGCCAGCAGTTTGAACAGGGCACAAGCTGAAGCTTTCTTT. This chain links TRBV27 with TRBJ1-1; tentatively, D is TRBD1 (6 bases). Germline V CDR1 and CDR2: MNHEY, SMNVEV (reference sequence). V was cut by 3 bases and J by 6 bases, with 14 bases left in between. The CDR3 runs to 14 residues.

This chain uses TRBV28 with TRBJ2-1, with D possibly matching TRBD1 (6 bases). CDR1 is MDHEN, CDR2 SYDVKM, per germline. V shed 4 bases and J shed 1 base, with 17 bases lying between them. The length of the CDR3 is 17 residues. CDR3 DNA: TGTGCCAGCAGTTGGGGGCAGGGCATACCTTCCTACAATGAGCAGTTCTTC. Translating gives CASSWGQGIPSYNEQFF.

This sequence joins TRBV15 and TRBJ2-7; tentatively, D is TRBD2 (5 bases). The CDR3 sequence is 13 residues long. Trimming left V 4 bases short and J 3 bases short, with 10 bases between. From germline, CDR1 is LNHNV and CDR2 YYDKDF (reference sequence). CDR3 coding DNA: TGTGCCACCAGCAACGGGATTTTCTACGAGCAGTACTTC. This translates into CATSNGIFYEQYF.

The rearrangement joins TRBV5-1 to TRBJ2-7, with 12 bases matching TRBD2. This CDR3 contains 16 residues. Trimming took 4 bases from V and 3 from J; bases not matched to a gene: 8. Germline V gene sequence: CDR1 SGHRS, CDR2 YFSETQ. This CDR3 reads CASSPRTSGVDYEQYF. The CDR3 DNA is TGCGCCAGCAGCCCCCGGACTAGCGGGGTAGACTACGAGCAGTACTTC.

This chain uses TRBV19 with TRBJ2-7, with 14 bases identical to TRBD2. Germline V gives CDR1 LNHDA, CDR2 SQIVND (reference sequence). With V trimmed by 7 bases and J by 2 bases, 7 bases remained unmatched. The CDR3 totals 16 residues. The CDR3 coding sequence is TGTGCCAGTACCGGGGGGACTAGCGGGAGCCCCTACGAGCAGTACTTC. Translated, it gives CASTGGTSGSPYEQYF.